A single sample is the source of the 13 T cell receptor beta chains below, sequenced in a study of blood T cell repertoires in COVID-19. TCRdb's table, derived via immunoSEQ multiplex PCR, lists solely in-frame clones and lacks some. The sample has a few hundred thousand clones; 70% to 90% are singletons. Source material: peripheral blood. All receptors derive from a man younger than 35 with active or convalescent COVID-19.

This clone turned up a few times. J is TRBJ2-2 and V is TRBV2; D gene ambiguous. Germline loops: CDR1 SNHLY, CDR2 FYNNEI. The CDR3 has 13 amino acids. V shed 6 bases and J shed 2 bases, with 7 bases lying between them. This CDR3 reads CASRTDNTGELFF. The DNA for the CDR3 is TGTGCCAGCAGGACTGATAACACCGGGGAGCTGTTTTTT. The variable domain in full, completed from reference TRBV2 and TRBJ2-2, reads EPEVTQTPSHQVTQMGQEVILRCVPISNHLYFYWYRQILGQKVEFLVSFYNNEISEKSEIFDDQFSVERPDGSNFTLKIRSTKLEDSAMYFCASRTDNTGELFFGEGSRLTVL.

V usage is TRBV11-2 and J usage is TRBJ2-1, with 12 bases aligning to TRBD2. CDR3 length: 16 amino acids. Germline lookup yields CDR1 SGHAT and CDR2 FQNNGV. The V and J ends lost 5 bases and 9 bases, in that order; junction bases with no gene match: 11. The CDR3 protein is CASSTLAGGFVVEQFF. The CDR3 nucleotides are TGTGCCAGCAGCACCCTAGCGGGAGGGTTTGTAGTTGAGCAGTTCTTC.

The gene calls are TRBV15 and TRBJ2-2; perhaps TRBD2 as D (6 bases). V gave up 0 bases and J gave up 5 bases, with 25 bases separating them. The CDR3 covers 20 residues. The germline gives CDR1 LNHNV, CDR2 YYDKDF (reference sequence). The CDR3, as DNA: TGTGCCACCAGCAGAGATATCGGGCTGCTGGGACTGGAGGATACCGGGGAGCTGTTTTTT. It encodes CATSRDIGLLGLEDTGELFF.

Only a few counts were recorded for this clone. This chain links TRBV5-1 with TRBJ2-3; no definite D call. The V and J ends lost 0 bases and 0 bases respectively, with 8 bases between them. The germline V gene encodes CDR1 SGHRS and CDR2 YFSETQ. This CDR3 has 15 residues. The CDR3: CASSLDLSSTDTQYF. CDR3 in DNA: TGCGCCAGCAGCTTGGACTTAAGTAGCACAGATACGCAGTATTTT.

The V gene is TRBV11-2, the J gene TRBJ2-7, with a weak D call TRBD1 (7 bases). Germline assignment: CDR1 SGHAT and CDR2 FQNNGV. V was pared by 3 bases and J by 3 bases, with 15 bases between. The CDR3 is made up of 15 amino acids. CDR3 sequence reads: CASSLTSGGLYEQYF. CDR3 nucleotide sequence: TGTGCCAGCAGCTTGACGTCAGGGGGACTCTACGAGCAGTACTTC. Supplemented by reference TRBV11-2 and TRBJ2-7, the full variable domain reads EAGVAQSPRYKIIEKRQSVAFWCNPISGHATLYWYQQILGQGPKLLIQFQNNGVVDDSQLPKDRFSAERLKGVDSTLKIQPAKLEDSAVYLCASSLTSGGLYEQYFGPGTRLTVT.

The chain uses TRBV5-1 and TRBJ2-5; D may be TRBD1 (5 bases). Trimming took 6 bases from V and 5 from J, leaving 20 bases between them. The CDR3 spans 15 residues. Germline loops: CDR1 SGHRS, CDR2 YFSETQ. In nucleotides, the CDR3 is TGCGCCAGCACCGACCAGGGTATTCCGGAGGAGACCCAGTACTTC. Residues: CASTDQGIPEETQYF.

The CDR3 spells CAWSPPGSSGQYF. The DNA for the CDR3 is TGTGCCTGGAGTCCCCCGGGATCCTCGGGGCAGTACTTC. The V call is TRBV30, the J call TRBJ2-7; weak D call: TRBD2 (5 bases). Germline-derived CDR1 and CDR2 are GTSNPN and SVGIG (reference sequence). The CDR3 has 13 residues. The V gene lost 2 bases and the J gene lost 9 bases, with 17 bases spanning the gap.

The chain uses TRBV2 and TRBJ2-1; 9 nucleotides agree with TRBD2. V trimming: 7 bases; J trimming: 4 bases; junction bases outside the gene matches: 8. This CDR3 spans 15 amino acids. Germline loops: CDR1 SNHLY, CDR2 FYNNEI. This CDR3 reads CASNIETSGYNEQFF. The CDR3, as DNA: TGTGCCAGCAATATCGAGACTAGCGGATACAATGAGCAGTTCTTC.

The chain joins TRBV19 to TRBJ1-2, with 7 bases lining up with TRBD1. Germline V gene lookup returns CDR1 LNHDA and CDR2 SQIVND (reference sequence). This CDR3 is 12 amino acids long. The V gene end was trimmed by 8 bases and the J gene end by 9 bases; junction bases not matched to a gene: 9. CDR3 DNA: TGTGCCAGTGCTGACAGGGACAGCAGCTACACCTTC. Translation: CASADRDSSYTF.

This CDR3 is CASSDAGQGFYNEQFF. CDR3 coding DNA: TGTGCCAGCAGTGATGCAGGGCAGGGGTTTTACAATGAGCAGTTCTTC. J is TRBJ2-1 and V is TRBV2; the D gene is possibly TRBD1 (6 bases). From germline, CDR1 is SNHLY and CDR2 FYNNEI. CDR3 length equals 16 residues. The V gene lost 3 bases and the J gene lost 4 bases, with 16 bases spanning the gap.

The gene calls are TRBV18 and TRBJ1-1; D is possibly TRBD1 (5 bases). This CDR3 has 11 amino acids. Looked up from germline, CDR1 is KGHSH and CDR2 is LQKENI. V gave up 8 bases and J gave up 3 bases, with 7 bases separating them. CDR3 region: CASQGYTEAFF. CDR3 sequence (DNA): TGTGCCAGCCAGGGATACACTGAAGCTTTCTTT.

The chain's CDR3 is CASSSDSPEVGLFF. CDR3 sequence (DNA): TGCGCCAGCAGTTCGGACTCTCCGGAAGTGGGGCTGTTTTTT. The rearrangement joins TRBV5-1 to TRBJ2-2, with a weak D call TRBD2 (5 bases). There are 14 residues in the CDR3. The germline V gene encodes CDR1 SGHRS and CDR2 YFSETQ. V lost 5 bases and J 13 bases, leaving 21 bases between the germline ends.

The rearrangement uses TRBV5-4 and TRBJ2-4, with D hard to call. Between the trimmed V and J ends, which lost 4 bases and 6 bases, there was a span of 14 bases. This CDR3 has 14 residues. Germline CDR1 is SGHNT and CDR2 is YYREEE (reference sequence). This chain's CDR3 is CASSRERGGNIQYF. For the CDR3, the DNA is TGTGCCAGCAGCAGAGAAAGAGGTGGAAACATTCAGTACTTC.